The T cell receptor beta chain described here comes from a study of T-cell reconstitution after alpha-beta-depleted transplantation in children. Findings of the study overall: Expanded clones from the graft, numbering several hundred, reportedly supplied alpha-beta T cells about two months after transplant. Fresh T-cell production supplied most of the T-cell counts and diversity seen one year after transplant. Surviving recipient T cells and intrathymic progenitors accounted for some patients' high TCRbeta diversity at day 60.

Notes on this clonotype: Its antigen is not known.

Preparation of the TCRbeta library involved a method that used unique molecular identifiers. TCRdb reanalysed the PCR reads using MiXCR and keeps one entry per CDR3 protein. In the table there are some 460,000 distinct CDR3 sequences, 15% to 20% of which are singletons. V shed 6 bases and J 5 bases; nucleotides not matched to a gene: 3. The germline V gene has CDR1 ENHRY and CDR2 SYGVKD. The CDR3 sequence is 13 residues long. The source of this sequence is a boy younger than two who had a stem cell transplant for Wiskott-Aldrich syndrome, so the T cells may come from the graft donor. The sequencing here drew on PBMCs, mostly from graft donor cells, taken 360 days after TCRalphabeta/CD19-depleted stem cell transplant. V gene TRBV10-3 combines with J gene TRBJ2-5, with 10 positions matching TRBD2. CDR3: CAISGTSVETQYF. CDR3 DNA sequence: TGTGCCATCAGCGGGACTAGCGTCGAGACCCAGTACTTC.